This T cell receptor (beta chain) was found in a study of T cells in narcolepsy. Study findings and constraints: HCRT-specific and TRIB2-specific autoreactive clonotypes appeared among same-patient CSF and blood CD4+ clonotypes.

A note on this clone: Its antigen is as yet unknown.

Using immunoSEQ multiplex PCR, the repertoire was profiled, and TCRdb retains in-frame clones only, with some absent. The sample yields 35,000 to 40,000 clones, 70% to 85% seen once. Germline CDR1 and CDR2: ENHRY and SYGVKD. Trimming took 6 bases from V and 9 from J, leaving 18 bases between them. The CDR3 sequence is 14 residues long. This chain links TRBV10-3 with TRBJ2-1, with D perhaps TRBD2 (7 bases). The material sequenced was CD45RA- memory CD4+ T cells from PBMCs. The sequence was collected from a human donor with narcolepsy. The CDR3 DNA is TGTGCCATCAGAGTCGGGGGGCTGGTAGGTGAGCAGTTCTTC. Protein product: CAIRVGGLVGEQFF.